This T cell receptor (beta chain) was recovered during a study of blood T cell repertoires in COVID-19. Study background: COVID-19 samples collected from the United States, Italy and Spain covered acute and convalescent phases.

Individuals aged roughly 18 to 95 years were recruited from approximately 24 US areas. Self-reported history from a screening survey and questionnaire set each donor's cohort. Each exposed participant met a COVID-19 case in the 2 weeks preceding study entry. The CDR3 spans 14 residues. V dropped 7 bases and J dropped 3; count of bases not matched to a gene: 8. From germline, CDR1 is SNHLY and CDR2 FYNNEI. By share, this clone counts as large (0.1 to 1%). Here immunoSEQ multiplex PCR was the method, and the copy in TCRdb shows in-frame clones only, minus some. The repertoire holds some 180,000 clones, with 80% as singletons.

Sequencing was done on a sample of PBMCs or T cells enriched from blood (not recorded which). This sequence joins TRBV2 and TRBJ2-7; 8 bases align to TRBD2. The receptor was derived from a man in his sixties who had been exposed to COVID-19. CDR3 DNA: TGTGCCAGCACTATACGGGGGGGAATCTACGAGCAGTACTTC. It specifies CASTIRGGIYEQYF.